Following are 27 T cell receptor beta chains from one sample sequenced in a study of OX40 agonist ivuxolimab in advanced cancers. Repertoires were generated with immunoSEQ multiplex PCR, while TCRdb's copy carries only in-frame clones and drops some. Of about 45,000 clones detected, more than 75% appear once; the ten largest clones hold 15% to 20%. The source was CD4+ or CD8+ T cells sorted from blood, collected in a trial of the OX40 agonist ivuxolimab. The receptors shown here come from an adult with an advanced solid tumor such as melanoma, head and neck, liver or kidney cancer.

The chain is built from TRBV6-1 and TRBJ2-3; D call uncertain. CDR1 is MNHNS, CDR2 SASEGT, per germline. V lost 2 bases and J lost 6, with 9 bases in between. The CDR3 loop spans 13 amino acids. The DNA for the CDR3 is TGTGCCAGCAGTGAATATGATGGGGATACGCAGTATTTT. The encoded protein is CASSEYDGDTQYF.

This clone was picked up a small number of times. The chain is built from TRBV4-1 and TRBJ1-2; 9 nucleotides align to TRBD1. V dropped 0 bases and J dropped 8; count of bases not matched to a gene: 10. The CDR3 length is 16 residues. From germline, CDR1 is MGHRA and CDR2 YSYEKL. CDR3 amino acids: CASSQDTVDRGEGYTF. Here the CDR3 DNA reads TGCGCCAGCAGCCAAGATACGGTGGACAGGGGAGAGGGCTACACCTTC.

The V gene is TRBV9, the J gene TRBJ1-2; D perhaps matches TRBD1 (5 bases). Trimming cost V 7 bases and J 1 base, with 11 bases left between them. CDR1 is SGDLS, CDR2 YYNGEE, per germline. The CDR3 covers 13 residues. DNA of the CDR3: TGTGCCAGCGGGGACGGAATTAACTATGGCTACACCTTC. Translating it yields CASGDGINYGYTF.

In its sample, this clone ranks as medium-sized. V is TRBV4-1 and J is TRBJ2-7; no clear D. CDR1 is MGHRA, CDR2 YSYEKL, per germline. The CDR3 sequence is 15 residues long. V shed 4 bases and J shed 3 bases, with 16 bases lying between them. Here the CDR3 reads CASSPGRNSLYEQYF. The CDR3 coding sequence is TGCGCCAGCAGCCCCGGAAGAAATTCACTCTACGAGCAGTACTTC.

The rearrangement links TRBV5-1 to TRBJ1-1; TRBD1 might be the D (6 bases). Trimming removed 4 bases at V and 13 bases at J, with 14 bases between. Germline V gene lookup returns CDR1 SGHRS and CDR2 YFSETQ. CDR3 size: 11 residues. This CDR3 reads CASSQGGDNFF. CDR3 DNA: TGCGCCAGCAGCCAGGGTGGGGACAATTTCTTT.

The chain employs TRBV7-3 and TRBJ2-1, with TRBD2 identical over 9 bases. The germline CDR1 and CDR2 sequences are SGHTA and FQGTGA. Losses at the gene ends were 1 base for V and 0 bases for J; bases not matched to a gene: 1. This CDR3 has 16 residues. This CDR3 is CASSLNSGGSYNEQFF. The CDR3 nucleotides read TGTGCCAGCAGCTTAAATAGCGGGGGCTCCTACAATGAGCAGTTCTTC.

The chain combines TRBV6-6 with TRBJ1-1, with TRBD1 matching 8 bases. Germline CDR1 and CDR2: MNHNY and SVGAGI (reference sequence). J was trimmed by 3 bases and V by 2 bases; bases with no gene match: 8. The CDR3 totals 16 residues. The CDR3 spells CASSYPPTGEDTEAFF. The CDR3 nucleotides read TGTGCCAGCAGTTACCCCCCGACAGGGGAGGACACTGAAGCTTTCTTT.

The V and J genes are TRBV5-1 and TRBJ2-1; D possibly uses TRBD1 or TRBD2 (5 bases each). Germline CDR1 is SGHRS and CDR2 is YFSETQ. V lost 0 bases to trimming and J lost 10 bases, with 17 bases between them. The CDR3 is 15 amino acids. The CDR3 is CASSLAGANPREQFF. CDR3 DNA sequence: TGCGCCAGCAGCTTGGCCGGGGCCAACCCGCGGGAGCAGTTCTTC.

Concerning this clone: A junction boundary mismatches the germline segment, possibly from a read error. This chain connects TRBV19 to TRBJ1-1; tentatively, D is TRBD1 (6 bases). The CDR3 contains 15 residues. The germline CDR1 and CDR2 sequences are LNHDA and SQIVND (reference sequence). CDR3 nucleotides: TGTGCCAGTAGTATTGGGAGGGGGAAGAACCCTGAAGCTTTCTTT. This sequence encodes CASSIGRGKNPEAFF.

A few counts support this clone. The gene calls are TRBV4-2 and TRBJ2-7; tentative D call: TRBD2 (6 bases). CDR3 size: 16 residues. The V end lost 0 bases, the J end lost 0 bases, and 12 bases lay between the germline ends. Looked up from germline, CDR1 is LGHNA and CDR2 is YNFKEQ. This CDR3 reads CASSQEWSSASYEQYF. For the CDR3, the DNA is TGTGCCAGCAGCCAAGAGTGGTCTAGCGCCTCCTACGAGCAGTACTTC.

The chain links TRBV6-5 to TRBJ1-6; 9 bases fit TRBD1. V lost 7 bases, J lost 8 bases, and 6 bases stayed unmatched. The CDR3 is 14 residues long. CDR1 and CDR2 (germline): MNHEY, SVGAGI. The CDR3 DNA sequence: TGTGCCAGCACTACAGGGGGCTTGGATTCACCCCTCCACTTT. This sequence encodes CASTTGGLDSPLHF.

The chain joins TRBV10-1 to TRBJ1-3; D unclear. This CDR3 has 13 residues. V dropped 3 bases and J dropped 4 bases, with 7 bases sitting between them. Germline CDR1 and CDR2: WNHNN and SYGVQD (reference sequence). The CDR3 loop reads CASSEGPGNTIYF. CDR3 nucleotides: TGCGCCAGCAGTGAAGGGCCAGGAAACACCATATATTTT.

V usage is TRBV19 and J usage is TRBJ2-5; 10 bases agree with TRBD1. Trimming removed 4 bases from V and 3 bases from J; junction bases left unmatched: 2. Germline-derived CDR1 and CDR2 are LNHDA and SQIVND (reference sequence). This CDR3 is built from 14 residues. DNA of the CDR3: TGTGCCAGTAGTACTGGGACAGGGGAAGAGACCCAGTACTTC. This codes for CASSTGTGEETQYF. The full variable domain, rest sourced from reference TRBV19 and TRBJ2-5, is DGGITQSPKYLFRKEGQNVTLSCEQNLNHDAMYWYRQDPGQGLRLIYYSQIVNDFQKGDIAEGYSVSREKKESFPLTVTSAQKNPTAFYLCASSTGTGEETQYFGPGTRLLVL.

The chain combines TRBV27 with TRBJ1-6; TRBD1 agrees at 8 bases. This CDR3 comprises 15 residues. Germline V gene lookup returns CDR1 MNHEY and CDR2 SMNVEV (reference sequence). V shed 1 base, J shed 7 bases, and the junction held 3 bases outside the gene matches. CDR3 residues: CASSLWAGGNSPLHF. In nucleotides, the CDR3 is TGTGCCAGCAGTTTATGGGCAGGGGGCAATTCACCCCTCCACTTT.

The chain uses TRBV25-1 and TRBJ2-2; perhaps TRBD1 as D (6 bases). Trimming cost V 5 bases and J 1 base, with 11 bases left between them. The CDR3 consists of 15 residues. From germline, CDR1 is MGHDK and CDR2 SYGVNS. The chain's CDR3 is CASSSGARNTGELFF. CDR3 DNA: TGTGCCAGCAGTTCAGGGGCTAGGAACACCGGGGAGCTGTTTTTT.

The sample holds a few counts of this clone. The chain joins TRBV6-1 to TRBJ1-6; D unclear. In germline, CDR1 is MNHNS, CDR2 SASEGT. Trimming cost V 4 bases and J 0 bases, with 10 bases left between them. This CDR3 spans 16 amino acids. In DNA form, the CDR3 reads TGTGCCAGCAGTGGACCCATAGGCTCCTATAATTCACCCCTCCACTTT. Amino acids: CASSGPIGSYNSPLHF.

V gene TRBV19 combines with J gene TRBJ1-2; a possible D gene is TRBD1 (5 bases). CDR3 length equals 14 residues. Germline CDR1 reads LNHDA; CDR2 reads SQIVND (reference sequence). The V end lost 3 bases, the J end lost 4 bases, and 12 bases lay between the germline ends. CDR3 DNA: TGTGCCAGTAGTATCGATACAGGACCCTATGGCTACACCTTC. It yields the protein CASSIDTGPYGYTF.

This chain joins TRBV9 and TRBJ2-3, with 11 bases identical to TRBD2. This CDR3 spans 20 amino acids. V lost 4 bases and J lost 7; bases outside the gene matches: 23. CDR1 and CDR2 from the germline V gene are SGDLS and YYNGEE. The CDR3 is CASSPPLTSGTWKFGNTQYF. The CDR3 nucleotides read TGTGCCAGCAGCCCACCCCTGACTAGCGGGACGTGGAAGTTTGGAAATACGCAGTATTTT.

The chain carries TRBV30 and TRBJ2-6; no clear D gene. V lost 2 bases to trimming and J lost 2 bases, with 16 bases between them. This CDR3 has 17 residues. Germline V gene sequence: CDR1 GTSNPN, CDR2 SVGIG (reference sequence). In DNA, the CDR3 is TGTGCCTGGAGTAGTATGGACCCATCGGCTGGGGCCAACGTCCTGACTTTC. This gives the protein CAWSSMDPSAGANVLTF.

V and J are TRBV28 and TRBJ2-7; D not certain. Deletions cut 5 bases from V and 2 bases from J, with 13 bases between. CDR3 length: 14 amino acids. Per germline, CDR1 MDHEN and CDR2 SYDVKM. The CDR3 bases are TGTGCCAGCAGTGTTTTCGACAAACCCTACGAGCAGTACTTC. Residues: CASSVFDKPYEQYF.

A few counts support this clone. This chain links TRBV9 with TRBJ2-2; 12 nucleotides match TRBD2. The ends lost 3 bases at V and 2 bases at J; junction bases unmatched: 5. CDR3 length: 17 residues. Looked up from germline, CDR1 is SGDLS and CDR2 is YYNGEE. In nucleotides, the CDR3 is TGTGCCAGCAGCGAAACTAGCGGGGGGTACAACACCGGGGAGCTGTTTTTT. It encodes CASSETSGGYNTGELFF.

This clone has only one observation. The rearrangement joins TRBV9 to TRBJ1-2; D might be TRBD1 (5 bases). V was pared by 4 bases and J by 4 bases, with 17 bases between. Germline CDR1 SGDLS, CDR2 YYNGEE. This CDR3 is built from 15 residues. The CDR3 bases are TGTGCCAGCAGCCCACCGCCCGGGGCGGGCTATGGCTACACCTTC. Residues: CASSPPPGAGYGYTF.

The chain couples TRBV23-1 to TRBJ1-4, with D unresolved. TRBV23-1 is marked as an open reading frame, function uncertain. V gave up 2 bases and J gave up 0 bases, with 7 bases separating them. CDR3 length equals 15 residues. CDR3 loop: CASSQRLATNEKLFF. The CDR3 region has the DNA TGCGCCAGCAGTCAAAGGTTAGCAACTAATGAAAAACTGTTTTTT.

J is TRBJ1-5 and V is TRBV27, with D maybe TRBD1 (6 bases). The CDR3 extends over 13 amino acids. Germline V gives CDR1 MNHEY, CDR2 SMNVEV (reference sequence). V lost 3 bases, J lost 9 bases, and 12 bases lay in between. CDR3 loop: CASSFSRGAPQHF. The CDR3, as DNA: TGTGCCAGCAGTTTCTCCAGGGGAGCGCCCCAGCATTTT.

This clone showed up just once. The chain uses TRBV19 and TRBJ1-4; 8 nucleotides line up with TRBD1. CDR1 and CDR2 (germline): LNHDA, SQIVND (reference sequence). After removal of 6 bases from V and 4 bases from J, the junction contained 1 base not matched to a gene. The CDR3 is made up of 13 amino acids. CDR3: CASRGQGNEKLFF. CDR3 bases: TGTGCCAGTAGAGGACAGGGTAATGAAAAACTGTTTTTT.

The chain uses TRBV10-3 and TRBJ1-4, with 9 bases that match TRBD1. Germline V gene lookup returns CDR1 ENHRY and CDR2 SYGVKD. V shed 5 bases and J 8 bases; nucleotides not matched to a gene: 6. The CDR3 sequence is 14 residues long. Here the CDR3 DNA reads TGTGCCATCAGTCCCGGGACAGGGAAGGAAAAACTGTTTTTT. Translation: CAISPGTGKEKLFF.

A word on this clone: One end of the junction fails to match germline, which may point to a read error. This sequence joins TRBV4-1 and TRBJ2-7; 8 nucleotides match TRBD1. CDR1 and CDR2 from the germline V gene are MGHRA and YSYEKL. This CDR3 has 17 residues. The CDR3 DNA reads TGCGCCAGCAGCCAAGAAGGGGCAGGGGGCAGCTTCTACGGGCAGTACTTC. This codes for CASSQEGAGGSFYGQYF.